The 15 T cell receptor beta chains below all came from one sample that was sequenced in a study of early T cells in non-severe SARS-CoV-2 infection. TCRdb fed the 5' RACE reads into MiXCR, producing one record per CDR3 protein. Of around 53,000 distinct CDR3 sequences in the sample, over 7.5% were seen once. The sequencing input was whole blood. The receptors come from an adult who was a healthcare worker with PCR-confirmed SARS-CoV-2 infection or an uninfected control (not recorded which).

This clonotype was seen ten or more times. This chain links TRBV11-2 with TRBJ2-2, with 7 nucleotides matching TRBD2. The germline V gene has CDR1 SGHAT and CDR2 FQNNGV. V shed 1 base and J 0 bases; nucleotides not matched to a gene: 2. The CDR3 sequence is 16 residues long. CDR3 residues: CASSLGSGSNTGELFF. DNA of the CDR3: TGTGCCAGCAGCTTAGGTAGCGGGTCGAACACCGGGGAGCTGTTTTTT.

Points on this clonotype: This may come from a read error, since a much larger clone is one base off. The V call is TRBV12-3 or TRBV12-4, the J call TRBJ2-7; D may be TRBD1 (5 bases). V dropped 10 bases and J dropped 2 bases, with 18 bases sitting between them. CDR3 length: 14 amino acids. CDR3 protein: CANRPSRRAYEQYF. The CDR3 DNA sequence: TGTGCCAACAGGCCGTCACGCCGGGCCTACGAGCAGTACTTC.

There are many counts of this clonotype. The gene calls are TRBV29-1 and TRBJ1-1; D unclear. The CDR3 has 13 residues. V was clipped by 4 bases and J by 4 bases, with 13 bases between them. The germline gives CDR1 SQVTM, CDR2 ANQGSEA. The chain's CDR3 is CSVAHTMGTEAFF. CDR3 DNA sequence: TGCAGCGTTGCTCATACCATGGGCACTGAAGCTTTCTTT.

This chain joins TRBV4-1 and TRBJ1-2; D is uncertain. Between the trimmed V and J ends, which lost 1 base and 4 bases, there was a span of 16 bases. The CDR3 loop spans 16 amino acids. The germline V gene encodes CDR1 MGHRA and CDR2 YSYEKL. CDR3 residues: CASSQGNPHWGYGYTF. The CDR3 DNA follows: TGCGCCAGCAGCCAAGGGAACCCTCACTGGGGCTATGGCTACACCTTC.

The gene calls are TRBV7-6 and TRBJ2-7; a possible D gene is TRBD2 (5 bases). Per the germline V gene, CDR1 is SGHVS and CDR2 is FNYEAQ. Trimming left V 5 bases short and J 3 bases short, with 14 bases between. The CDR3 spans 14 residues. CDR3 bases: TGTGCCAGCAGCATAGGACTGGAAAACTACGAGCAGTACTTC. It encodes CASSIGLENYEQYF. Combining the CDR3 with reference TRBV7-6 and TRBJ2-7 gives the whole variable domain GAGVSQSPRYKVTKRGQDVALRCDPISGHVSLYWYRQALGQGPEFLTYFNYEAQQDKSGLPNDRFSAERPEGSISTLTIQRTEQRDSAMYRCASSIGLENYEQYFGPGTRLTVT.

This clonotype was picked up a small number of times. The V and J genes are TRBV20-1 and TRBJ2-2; no clear D. The CDR3 sequence is 13 residues long. Germline V lookup: CDR1 DFQATT, CDR2 SNEGSKA (reference sequence). Trimming pared 3 bases from V and 1 base from J, leaving 6 bases between. The CDR3 loop reads CSARNRNTGELFF. CDR3 nucleotides: TGCAGTGCTAGGAATCGGAACACCGGGGAGCTGTTTTTT.

The J gene is TRBJ2-7, the V gene TRBV12-3 or TRBV12-4; 16 positions match TRBD2. With 4 bases clipped from V and 5 bases from J, the junction kept 8 bases outside the gene matches. The CDR3 totals 17 residues. DNA for the CDR3: TGTGCCAGCAGTTCCGGGACTAGCGGGAGGGGATACCACGAGCAGTACTTC. Protein: CASSSGTSGRGYHEQYF.

The V call is TRBV6-5, the J call TRBJ2-7; maybe TRBD2 (7 bases). The germline CDR1 and CDR2 sequences are MNHEY and SVGAGI. Trimming removed 2 bases from V and 0 bases from J, with 11 bases in between. The length of the CDR3 is 15 residues. The DNA of the CDR3 is TGTGCCAGCAGTTACGAGGGGGGGAGCTCCTACGAGCAGTACTTC. Protein sequence: CASSYEGGSSYEQYF.

This clonotype was detected ten times or more. J is TRBJ2-6 and V is TRBV11-2; 10 nucleotides align to TRBD1. CDR1 is SGHAT and CDR2 is FQNNGV in the germline V gene. The CDR3 consists of 20 residues. V was clipped by 5 bases and J by 3 bases; unmatched bases: 16. The CDR3 protein is CASSRTYPGQGLYGANVLTF. The CDR3 region has the DNA TGTGCCAGCAGCAGAACATATCCGGGACAGGGGCTATATGGGGCCAACGTCCTGACTTTC.

This clonotype was counted a few times. This chain joins TRBV7-6 and TRBJ1-1, with D maybe TRBD1 (5 bases). CDR3 length: 16 amino acids. V shed 5 bases and J shed 2 bases, with 18 bases lying between them. Germline loops: CDR1 SGHVS, CDR2 FNYEAQ. CDR3 protein: CASSPPFTGDNTEAFF. CDR3 in DNA: TGTGCCAGCAGCCCGCCCTTCACAGGTGATAACACTGAAGCTTTCTTT.

This clonotype occurred many times. The chain uses TRBV10-3 and TRBJ2-3; 8 bases align to TRBD1. The CDR3 covers 14 residues. J lost 6 bases, V lost 5 bases, and 7 bases had no gene match. Germline CDR1 is ENHRY and CDR2 is SYGVKD. As DNA, the CDR3 is TGTGCCATCAGTCCCGGACAGGGCAGGGATACGCAGTATTTT. It is translated as CAISPGQGRDTQYF.

The chain recombines TRBV7-2 with TRBJ2-3; D gene unclear. Germline assignment: CDR1 SGHTA and CDR2 FQGNSA. This CDR3 comprises 15 residues. The V end was cut by 5 bases, the J end by 1 base, with 13 bases between. CDR3 nucleotide sequence: TGTGCCAGCAGCCCGGACGGGTCGGGCACAGATACGCAGTATTTT. Translated: CASSPDGSGTDTQYF.

This clonotype was recorded many times. The chain links TRBV20-1 to TRBJ2-3; tentatively, D is TRBD1 (6 bases). Trimming shortened V by 5 bases and J by 2 bases, and 14 bases separated the two germline ends. CDR3 size: 14 residues. The germline CDR1 and CDR2 sequences are DFQATT and SNEGSKA (reference sequence). The CDR3 protein is CSAQQGTSTDTQYF. The CDR3 nucleotides are TGCAGTGCTCAACAGGGAACTTCCACAGATACGCAGTATTTT.

This clonotype occurred many times. The V gene is TRBV11-2, the J gene TRBJ2-1; unclear D gene. This CDR3 spans 11 amino acids. Germline CDR1 SGHAT, CDR2 FQNNGV. V was cut by 3 bases and J by 6 bases, with 3 bases left in between. CDR3: CASSLTNEQFF. In nucleotides, the CDR3 is TGTGCCAGCAGCTTGACCAATGAGCAGTTCTTC.

This clonotype has a count of ten or more. The V call is TRBV20-1, the J call TRBJ2-7; D gene uncertain. This CDR3 contains 11 residues. Trimming cost V 5 bases and J 2 bases, with 7 bases left between them. From germline, CDR1 is DFQATT and CDR2 SNEGSKA (reference sequence). The CDR3 DNA sequence: TGCAGTGCTTCAGATACCTACGAGCAGTACTTC. Its translation: CSASDTYEQYF.